Given below is one T cell receptor (beta chain) in context. CDR1 and CDR2 from the germline V gene are LNHDA and SQIVND (reference sequence). The CDR3 has 14 residues. The V end lost 1 base, the J end lost 1 base, and 8 bases lay between the germline ends. The data are from a study of memory CD8 T cells in hepatitis C reinfection. Assay used: immunoSEQ multiplex PCR; TCRdb lists only in-frame clones, some missing. The table lists more than 45,000 clones, approximately 89% of them singletons. The time point: pre-reinfection, 55 to 20 weeks before reinfection detection. No in vitro expansion preceded TCR sequencing of the sorted cells.

The specimen was naive CD8+ T cells sorted from blood. The chain links TRBV19 to TRBJ2-7; D might be TRBD2 (6 bases). This clonotype was obtained from a man aged 18 to 35 with hepatitis C virus infection. The CDR3 sequence: CASSIAGVSYEQYF. The CDR3 DNA is TGTGCCAGTAGTATAGCGGGAGTGTCCTACGAGCAGTACTTC.